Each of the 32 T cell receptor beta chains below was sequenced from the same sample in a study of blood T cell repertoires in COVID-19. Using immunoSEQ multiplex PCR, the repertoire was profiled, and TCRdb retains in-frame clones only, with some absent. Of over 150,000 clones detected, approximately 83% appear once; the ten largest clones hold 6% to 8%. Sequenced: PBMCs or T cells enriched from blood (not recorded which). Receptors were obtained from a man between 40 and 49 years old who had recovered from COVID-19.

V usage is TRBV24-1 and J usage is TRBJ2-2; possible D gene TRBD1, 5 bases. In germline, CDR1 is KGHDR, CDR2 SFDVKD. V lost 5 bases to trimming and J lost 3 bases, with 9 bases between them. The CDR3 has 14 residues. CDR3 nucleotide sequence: TGTGCCACCAGTGCTCCGACAGACACCGGGGAGCTGTTTTTT. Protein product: CATSAPTDTGELFF.

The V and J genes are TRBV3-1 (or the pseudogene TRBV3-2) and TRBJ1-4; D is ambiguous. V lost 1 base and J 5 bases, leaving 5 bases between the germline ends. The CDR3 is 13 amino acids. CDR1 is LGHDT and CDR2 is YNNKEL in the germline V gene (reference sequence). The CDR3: CASSQAGNEKLFF. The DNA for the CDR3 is TGTGCCAGCAGCCAAGCCGGGAATGAAAAACTGTTTTTT.

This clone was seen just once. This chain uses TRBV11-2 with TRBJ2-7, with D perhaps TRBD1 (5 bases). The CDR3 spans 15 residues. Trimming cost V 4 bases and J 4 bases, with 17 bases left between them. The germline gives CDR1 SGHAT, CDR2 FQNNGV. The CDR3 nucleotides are TGTGCCAGCAGCTCTACCGACAGATTAAAATACGAGCAGTACTTC. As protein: CASSSTDRLKYEQYF.

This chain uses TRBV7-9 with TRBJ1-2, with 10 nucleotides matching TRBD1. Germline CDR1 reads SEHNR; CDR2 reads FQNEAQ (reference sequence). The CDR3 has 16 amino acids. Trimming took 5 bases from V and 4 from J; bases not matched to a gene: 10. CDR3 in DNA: TGTGCCAGCAGCCCGAGACAGGGGGCGCGTGCCTATGGCTACACCTTC. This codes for CASSPRQGARAYGYTF.

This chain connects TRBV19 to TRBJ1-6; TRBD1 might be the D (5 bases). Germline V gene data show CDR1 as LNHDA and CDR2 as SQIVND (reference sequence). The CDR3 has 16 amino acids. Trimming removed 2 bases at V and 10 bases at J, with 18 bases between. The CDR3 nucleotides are TGTGCCAGTAGTATATCGTGGCCGGGGGTCGGATCACCCCTCCACTTT. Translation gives CASSISWPGVGSPLHF. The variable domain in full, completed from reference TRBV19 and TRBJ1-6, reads DGGITQSPKYLFRKEGQNVTLSCEQNLNHDAMYWYRQDPGQGLRLIYYSQIVNDFQKGDIAEGYSVSREKKESFPLTVTSAQKNPTAFYLCASSISWPGVGSPLHFGNGTRLTVT.

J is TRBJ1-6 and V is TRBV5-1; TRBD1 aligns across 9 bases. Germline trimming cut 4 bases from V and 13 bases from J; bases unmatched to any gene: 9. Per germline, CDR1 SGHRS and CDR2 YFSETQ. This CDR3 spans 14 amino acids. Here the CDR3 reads CASSAGQGSSPLHF. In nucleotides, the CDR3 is TGCGCCAGCAGCGCGGGACAGGGAAGTTCCCCCCTCCACTTT.

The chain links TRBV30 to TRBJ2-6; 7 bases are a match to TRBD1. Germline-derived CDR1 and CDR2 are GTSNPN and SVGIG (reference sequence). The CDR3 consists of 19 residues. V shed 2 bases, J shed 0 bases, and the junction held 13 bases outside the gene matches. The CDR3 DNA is TGTGCCTGGAGTCGTTGGGATACAGGGGCTAACTCTGGGGCCAACGTCCTGACTTTC. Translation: CAWSRWDTGANSGANVLTF.

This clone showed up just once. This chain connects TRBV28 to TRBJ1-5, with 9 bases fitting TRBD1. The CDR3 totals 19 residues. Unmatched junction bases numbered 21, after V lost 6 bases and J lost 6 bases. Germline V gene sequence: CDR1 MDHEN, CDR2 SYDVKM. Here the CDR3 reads CASSPTPGQGMRLGQPQHF. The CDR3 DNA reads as TGTGCCAGCAGCCCCACTCCGGGACAGGGTATGAGGTTGGGTCAGCCCCAGCATTTT.

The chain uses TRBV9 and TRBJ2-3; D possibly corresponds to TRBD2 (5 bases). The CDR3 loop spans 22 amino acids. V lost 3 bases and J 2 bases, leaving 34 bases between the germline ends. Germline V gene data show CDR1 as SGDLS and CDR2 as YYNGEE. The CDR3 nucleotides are TGTGCCAGCAGCGCCCCGCGGTACTCACTAGAAACCCCTCTTCTATCCACAGATACGCAGTATTTT. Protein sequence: CASSAPRYSLETPLLSTDTQYF.

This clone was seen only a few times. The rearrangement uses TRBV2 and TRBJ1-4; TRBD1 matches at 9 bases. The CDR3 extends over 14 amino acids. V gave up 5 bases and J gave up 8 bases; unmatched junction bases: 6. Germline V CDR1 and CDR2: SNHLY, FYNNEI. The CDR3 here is CASSLQGAVEKLFF. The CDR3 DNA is TGTGCCAGCAGTCTACAGGGGGCTGTGGAAAAACTGTTTTTT.

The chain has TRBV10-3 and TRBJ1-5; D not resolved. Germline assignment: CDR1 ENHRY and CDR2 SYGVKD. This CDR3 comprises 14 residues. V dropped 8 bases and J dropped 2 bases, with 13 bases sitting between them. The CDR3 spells CAIQVRMGNQPQHF. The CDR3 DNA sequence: TGTGCCATCCAGGTGCGTATGGGCAATCAGCCCCAGCATTTT.

The CDR3 is CASSRKGLGYTGELFF. The DNA of the CDR3 is TGTGCCAGCAGTCGAAAGGGGCTGGGGTACACCGGGGAGCTGTTTTTT. The J gene is TRBJ2-2, the V gene TRBV9; tentatively, D is TRBD1 (5 bases). V lost 5 bases and J lost 3, with 17 bases in between. This CDR3 contains 16 residues. The germline V gene encodes CDR1 SGDLS and CDR2 YYNGEE.

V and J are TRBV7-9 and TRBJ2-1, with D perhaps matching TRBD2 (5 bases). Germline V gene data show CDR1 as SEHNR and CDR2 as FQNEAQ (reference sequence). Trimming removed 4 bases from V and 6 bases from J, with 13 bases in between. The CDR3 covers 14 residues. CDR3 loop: CASSSSVEGNEQFF. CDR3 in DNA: TGTGCCAGCAGCTCATCCGTTGAGGGCAATGAGCAGTTCTTC.

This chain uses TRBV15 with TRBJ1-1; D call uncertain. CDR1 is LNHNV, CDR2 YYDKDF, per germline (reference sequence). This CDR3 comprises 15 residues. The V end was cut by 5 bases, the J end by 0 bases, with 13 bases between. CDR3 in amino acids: CATSDREILNTEAFF. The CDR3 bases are TGTGCCACCAGCGACCGGGAGATTTTGAACACTGAAGCTTTCTTT.

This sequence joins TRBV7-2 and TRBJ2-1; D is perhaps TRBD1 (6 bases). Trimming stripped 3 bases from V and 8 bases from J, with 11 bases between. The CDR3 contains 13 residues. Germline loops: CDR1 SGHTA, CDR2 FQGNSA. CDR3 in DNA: TGTGCCAGCAGCTTTAGGGCAGGGGATGAGCAGTTCTTC. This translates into CASSFRAGDEQFF.

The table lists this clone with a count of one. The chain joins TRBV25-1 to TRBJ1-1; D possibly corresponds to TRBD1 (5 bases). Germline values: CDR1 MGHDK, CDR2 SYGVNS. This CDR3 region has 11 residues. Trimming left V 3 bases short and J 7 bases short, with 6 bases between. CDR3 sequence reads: CASSEGGEAFF. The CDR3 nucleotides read TGTGCCAGCAGTGAGGGGGGTGAAGCTTTCTTT. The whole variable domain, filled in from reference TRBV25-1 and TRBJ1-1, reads EADIYQTPRYLVIGTGKKITLECSQTMGHDKMYWYQQDPGMELHLIHYSYGVNSTEKGDLSSESTVSRIRTEHFPLTLESARPSHTSQYLCASSEGGEAFFGQGTRLTVV.

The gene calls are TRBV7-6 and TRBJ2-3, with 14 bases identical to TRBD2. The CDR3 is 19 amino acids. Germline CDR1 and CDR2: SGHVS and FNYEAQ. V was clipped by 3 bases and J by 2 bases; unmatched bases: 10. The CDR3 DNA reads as TGTGCCAGCAGCTTGCCCGGACTAGCGGGGGGCGGGGACACAGATACGCAGTATTTT. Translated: CASSLPGLAGGGDTDTQYF.

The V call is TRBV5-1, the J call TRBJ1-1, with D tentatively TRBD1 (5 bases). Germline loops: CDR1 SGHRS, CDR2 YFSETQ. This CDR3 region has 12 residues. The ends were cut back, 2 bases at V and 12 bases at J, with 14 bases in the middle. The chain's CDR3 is CASSFDTGTSFF. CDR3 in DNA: TGCGCCAGCAGCTTCGATACCGGGACTTCTTTCTTT.

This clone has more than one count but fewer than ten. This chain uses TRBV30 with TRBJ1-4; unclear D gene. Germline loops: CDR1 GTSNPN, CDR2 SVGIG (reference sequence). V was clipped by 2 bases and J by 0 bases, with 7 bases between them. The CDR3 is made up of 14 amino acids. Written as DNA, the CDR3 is TGTGCCTGGAGTTCGGGAGCAACTAATGAAAAACTGTTTTTT. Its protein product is CAWSSGATNEKLFF.

The CDR3, as DNA: TGTGCCAGCAGAAACAGGGACGAAAAACTGTTTTTT. Encoded protein: CASRNRDEKLFF. This sequence joins TRBV6-6 and TRBJ1-4, with D maybe TRBD1 (6 bases). This CDR3 spans 12 amino acids. Germline CDR1 reads MNHNY; CDR2 reads SVGAGI (reference sequence). The V and J ends lost 6 bases and 8 bases respectively, with 10 bases between them.

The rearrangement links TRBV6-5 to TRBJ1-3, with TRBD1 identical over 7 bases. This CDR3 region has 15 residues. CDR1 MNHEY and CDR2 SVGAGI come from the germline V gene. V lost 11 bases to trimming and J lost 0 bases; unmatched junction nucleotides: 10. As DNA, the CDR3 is TGTGCCGCAAGGGACAGCCTAATCTCTGGAAACACCATATATTTT. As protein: CAARDSLISGNTIYF.

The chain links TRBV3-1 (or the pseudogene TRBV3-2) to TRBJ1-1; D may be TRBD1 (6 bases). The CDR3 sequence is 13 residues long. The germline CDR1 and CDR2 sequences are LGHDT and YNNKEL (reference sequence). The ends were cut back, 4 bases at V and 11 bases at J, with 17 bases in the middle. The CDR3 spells CASSPQRGGNAFF. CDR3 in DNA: TGTGCCAGCAGCCCGCAGAGGGGGGGCAACGCTTTCTTT.

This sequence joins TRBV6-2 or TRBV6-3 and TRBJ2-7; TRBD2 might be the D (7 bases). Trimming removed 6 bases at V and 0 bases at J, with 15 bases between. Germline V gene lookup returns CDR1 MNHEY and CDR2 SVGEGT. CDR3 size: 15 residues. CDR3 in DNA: TGTGCCAGCAGCCCCCTCCGGGGGGCCTCCTACGAGCAGTACTTC. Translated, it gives CASSPLRGASYEQYF.

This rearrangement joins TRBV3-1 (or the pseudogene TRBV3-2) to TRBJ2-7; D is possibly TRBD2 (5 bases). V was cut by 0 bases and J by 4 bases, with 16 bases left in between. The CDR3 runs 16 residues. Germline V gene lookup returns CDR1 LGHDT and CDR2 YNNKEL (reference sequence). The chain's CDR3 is CASSQDRTGERYEQYF. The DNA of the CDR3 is TGTGCCAGCAGCCAAGATCGGACCGGGGAGCGGTACGAGCAGTACTTC.

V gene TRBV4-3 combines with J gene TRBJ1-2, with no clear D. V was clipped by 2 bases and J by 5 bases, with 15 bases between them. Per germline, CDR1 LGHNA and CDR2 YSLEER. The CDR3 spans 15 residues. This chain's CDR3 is CASSQNLGGYYGYTF. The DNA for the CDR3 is TGCGCCAGCAGCCAAAACTTAGGAGGGTATTATGGCTACACCTTC.

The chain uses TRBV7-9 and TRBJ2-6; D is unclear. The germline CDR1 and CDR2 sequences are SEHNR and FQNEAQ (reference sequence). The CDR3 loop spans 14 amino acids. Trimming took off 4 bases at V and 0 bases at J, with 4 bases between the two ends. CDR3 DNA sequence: TGTGCCAGCAGCTCTTCCTCTGGGGCCAACGTCCTGACTTTC. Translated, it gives CASSSSSGANVLTF.

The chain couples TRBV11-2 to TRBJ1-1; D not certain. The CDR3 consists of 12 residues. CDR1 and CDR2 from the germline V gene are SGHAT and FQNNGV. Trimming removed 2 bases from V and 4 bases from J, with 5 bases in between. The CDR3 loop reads CASSLSSTEAFF. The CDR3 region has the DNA TGTGCCAGCAGCTTATCGTCCACTGAAGCTTTCTTT.

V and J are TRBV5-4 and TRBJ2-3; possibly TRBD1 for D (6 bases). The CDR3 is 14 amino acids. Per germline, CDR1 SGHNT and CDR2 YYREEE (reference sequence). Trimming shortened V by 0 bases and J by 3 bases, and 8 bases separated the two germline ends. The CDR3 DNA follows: TGTGCCAGCAGCTTGGGAGGGGGAACAGATACGCAGTATTTT. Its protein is CASSLGGGTDTQYF.

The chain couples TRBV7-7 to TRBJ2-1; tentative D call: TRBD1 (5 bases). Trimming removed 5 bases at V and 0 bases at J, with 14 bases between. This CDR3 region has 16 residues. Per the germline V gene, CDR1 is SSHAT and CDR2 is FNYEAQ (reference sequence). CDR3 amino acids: CASSPDRSSSYNEQFF. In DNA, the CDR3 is TGTGCCAGCAGCCCTGACAGAAGTAGCTCCTACAATGAGCAGTTCTTC. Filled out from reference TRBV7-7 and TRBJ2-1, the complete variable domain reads GAGVSQSPRYKVTKRGQDVTLRCDPISSHATLYWYQQALGQGPEFLTYFNYEAQPDKSGLPSDRFSAERPEGSISTLTIQRTEQRDSAMYRCASSPDRSSSYNEQFFGPGTRLTVL.

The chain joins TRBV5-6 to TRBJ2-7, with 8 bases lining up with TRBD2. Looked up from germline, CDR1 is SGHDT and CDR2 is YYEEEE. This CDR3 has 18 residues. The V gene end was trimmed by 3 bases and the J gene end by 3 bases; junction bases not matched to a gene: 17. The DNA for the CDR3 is TGTGCCAGCAGCTCCCTCTCCGCGGGATCGGGGGGGCTCTACGAGCAGTACTTC. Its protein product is CASSSLSAGSGGLYEQYF.

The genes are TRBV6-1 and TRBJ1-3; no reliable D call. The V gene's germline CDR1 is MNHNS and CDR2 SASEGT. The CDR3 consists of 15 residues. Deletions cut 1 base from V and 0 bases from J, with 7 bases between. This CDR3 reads CASSEGLLSGNTIYF. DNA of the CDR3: TGTGCCAGCAGTGAAGGACTCCTCTCTGGAAACACCATATATTTT.

This CDR3 is CASSTNDVGYGYTF. CDR3 sequence (DNA): TGCGCCAGCAGCACCAATGACGTCGGGTATGGCTACACCTTC. The rearrangement uses TRBV5-1 and TRBJ1-2; D remains ambiguous. The CDR3 sequence is 14 residues long. The germline V and J ends were trimmed by 4 bases and 5 bases, with 15 bases remaining between them. Looked up from germline, CDR1 is SGHRS and CDR2 is YFSETQ.